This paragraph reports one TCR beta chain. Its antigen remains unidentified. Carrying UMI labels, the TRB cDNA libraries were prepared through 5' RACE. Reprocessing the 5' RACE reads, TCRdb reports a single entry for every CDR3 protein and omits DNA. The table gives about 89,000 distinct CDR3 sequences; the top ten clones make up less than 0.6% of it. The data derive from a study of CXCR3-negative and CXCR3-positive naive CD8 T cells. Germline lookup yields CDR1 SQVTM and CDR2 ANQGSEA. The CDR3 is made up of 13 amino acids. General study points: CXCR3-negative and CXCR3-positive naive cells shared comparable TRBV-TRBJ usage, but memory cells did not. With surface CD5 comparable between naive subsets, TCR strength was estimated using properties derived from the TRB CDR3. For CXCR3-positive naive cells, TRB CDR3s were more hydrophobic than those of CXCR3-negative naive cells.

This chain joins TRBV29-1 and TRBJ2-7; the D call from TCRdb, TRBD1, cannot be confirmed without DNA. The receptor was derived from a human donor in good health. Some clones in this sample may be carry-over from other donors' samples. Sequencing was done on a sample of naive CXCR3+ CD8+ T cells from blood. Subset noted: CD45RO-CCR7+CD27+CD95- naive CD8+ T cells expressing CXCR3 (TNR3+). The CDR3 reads CSVDLAGRYEQYF.